Given below is one T cell receptor (beta chain) in context. The source of the sample is a study of T cell changes during pregnancy in multiple sclerosis. Only in-frame clones appear in the TCRdb table, and some are missing; sequencing was by immunoSEQ multiplex PCR. There are some 30,000 clones in the sample; roughly 90% occur only once, and 7% to 10% lies in the top ten. This TCR derives from a female donor with multiple sclerosis, enrolled in a pregnancy study. Sequences were derived from CD8+ T cells from peripheral blood mononuclear cells, sampled in the second trimester of pregnancy.

This CDR3 is CSVVDRGRVNEQFF. DNA of the CDR3: TGCAGCGTCGTAGACAGGGGGCGAGTCAATGAGCAGTTCTTC. The chain recombines TRBV29-1 with TRBJ2-1; 10 nucleotides line up with TRBD1. The CDR3 contains 14 residues. CDR1 is SQVTM, CDR2 ANQGSEA, per germline. J gave up 6 bases and V 6 bases, and 8 bases lay outside the gene matches.